This T cell receptor (beta chain) was captured by sequencing in a study of human T cells and chemical hapten exposure. Across the whole study: 2% DPC was applied to approximately 2 cm by approximately 2 cm of upper inner arm skin for sensitization. All through the approximately 24-week study, the scalp of each patient received diphenylcyclopropenone doses weekly. Notes on the study in general: No shift was seen in TCRs above 1 in 1000 frequency with DPC sensitization.

TCRdb re-called the RACE reads with MiXCR, one entry per CDR3 protein. The sample records 180,000 or so distinct CDR3 sequences, around 25% being singletons. CDR1 is MNHEY and CDR2 is SMNVEV in the germline V gene (reference sequence). The CDR3 is 13 residues long. Trimming removed 8 bases at V and 4 bases at J, with 12 bases between. This clonotype appeared a few times. Its matching antigen is unknown. Time point reported: patch test 3, about 24 weeks after DPC sensitization. Treatment reported: therapeutic diphenylcyclopropenone sensitization with weekly scalp DPC. This chain uses TRBV27 with TRBJ2-1; a possible D gene is TRBD1 (5 bases). The TCR comes from a woman in her thirties or forties with alopecia areata. Some clones in this sample may be carry-over from other donors' samples. The material sequenced was whole blood, taken in connection with sensitization to the hapten diphenylcyclopropenone (DPC). In DNA, the CDR3 is TGTGCCAGCTCTGGGGCAGGGTACAATGAGCAGTTCTTC. Its translation: CASSGAGYNEQFF.